This T cell receptor (beta chain) was identified in a study of PD-1 blockade in mismatch repair-deficient tumors. The overall study: Patients had around 11 mismatch repair-deficient cancer types, all previously treated and progressing.

A word on this clone: The target antigen is unknown.

This table comes from immunoSEQ multiplex PCR, and its TCRdb copy is limited to in-frame clones, with some not included. The table has about 130,000 clones, roughly 90% seen once. Findings and caveats of the study: Tumor-resident clones, often absent from pretreatment blood, expanded after pembrolizumab and then contracted.

PCR or immunohistochemistry showed mismatch repair deficiency in every enrolled patient. Three pembrolizumab responders had their TCRs sequenced. This sequence originates from an adult with mismatch repair-deficient cancer. The sequenced sample was peripheral blood, obtained approximately 70 weeks after starting pembrolizumab.

As DNA, the CDR3 is TGTGCCAGCAGCCGACGGGGACTAAGTTACTACGAGCAGTACTTC. Translated, it gives CASSRRGLSYYEQYF. The chain has TRBV28 and TRBJ2-7; 7 bases are a match to TRBD2. The CDR3 extends over 15 amino acids. V shed 6 bases and J 3 bases; nucleotides not matched to a gene: 11. Per the germline V gene, CDR1 is MDHEN and CDR2 is SYDVKM.